This T cell receptor beta chain was recorded in a study of shared clonotypes between healthy human individuals. Study-wide points: Having only a few donors restricted how much genetic and exposure-history diversity was captured.

The table came from immunoSEQ multiplex PCR; TCRdb's copy has only in-frame clones and leaves some out. This repertoire shows hundreds of thousands of clones, approximately 96% found once; its top ten account for roughly 0.1%. Remarks on this clone: Its antigen is unidentified.

Unmatched junction bases numbered 9, after V lost 1 base and J lost 3 bases. The CDR3 consists of 18 residues. Germline V gives CDR1 KGHSH, CDR2 LQKENI. Terminally differentiated effector memory CD45RA+ cells were excluded by CCR7 positive selection of CD45RO-negative cells. The chain combines TRBV18 with TRBJ2-1; 10 nucleotides align to TRBD2. The clonotype was recovered from a woman in her 30s in good health. The sequenced sample was naive CD8+ T cells sorted from blood. The CDR3 protein is CASSPRAGGPYGYNEQFF. CDR3 coding DNA: TGTGCCAGCTCACCACGAGCGGGAGGGCCTTACGGCTACAATGAGCAGTTCTTC.